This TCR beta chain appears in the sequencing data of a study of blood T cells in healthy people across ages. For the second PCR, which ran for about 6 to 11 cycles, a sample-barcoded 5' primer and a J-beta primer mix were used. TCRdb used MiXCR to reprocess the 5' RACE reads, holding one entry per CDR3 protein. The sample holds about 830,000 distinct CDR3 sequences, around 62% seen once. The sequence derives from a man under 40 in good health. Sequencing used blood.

CDR3 amino acids: CSGAGGTYEQYF. The DNA of the CDR3 is TGCAGCGGAGCGGGGGGTACCTACGAGCAGTACTTC. The chain links TRBV20-1 to TRBJ2-1; 9 nucleotides line up with TRBD2. The J call is uncertain, as TRBJ2-7 better fits the DNA end. Germline loops: CDR1 DFQATT, CDR2 SNEGSKA (reference sequence). The CDR3 covers 12 residues.